These 3 T cell receptor beta chains were all obtained from the same sample, sequenced in a study of circulating CD8 cells and anti-PD-1 response in melanoma. Sorting of live CD3+CD8+TCRalphabeta+ cells by PD-1 and/or TIGIT gave four subsets. The QIAseq Immune Repertoire TCR panel built the libraries from about 16 ng of total RNA. TCRdb reprocessed the reads via MiXCR and lists one record per CDR3 protein. The top ten clones hold over 40% of a sample with 400 or so distinct CDR3 sequences, approximately 15% of them seen once. Sequenced here: CD8+ T cells from PBMCs, sampled at baseline or after one month of anti-PD-1 therapy (not recorded which). These TCRs come from a human donor with melanoma. The donor label of this sample is uncertain. Some clones in this sample may be carry-over from other donors' samples.

This clonotype ranks as large (0.1 to 1%). The chain uses TRBV20-1 and TRBJ2-3; 7 bases are a match to TRBD2. The CDR3 has 16 residues. CDR1 is DFQATT, CDR2 SNEGSKA, per germline (reference sequence). Trimming at V came to 0 bases and at J to 1 base, leaving 7 bases not matched to a gene. CDR3 sequence reads: CSARDRAGLGTDTQYF. As DNA, the CDR3 is TGCAGTGCTAGAGACAGAGCGGGGCTGGGCACAGATACGCAGTATTTT.

This chain uses TRBV2 with TRBJ1-1; weak D call: TRBD1 (6 bases). With 4 bases removed from V and 6 bases from J, the gap between germline ends came to 12 bases. The CDR3 runs to 13 residues. Germline CDR1 reads SNHLY; CDR2 reads FYNNEI. CDR3 in amino acids: CASSATGPAEAFF. Written as DNA, the CDR3 is TGTGCCAGCAGTGCGACAGGACCCGCTGAAGCTTTCTTT.

The CDR3 reads CASGQTTNTGELFF. CDR3 DNA sequence: TGTGCCTCGGGACAGACTACGAACACCGGGGAGCTGTTTTTT. The V and J genes are TRBV12-3 or TRBV12-4 and TRBJ2-2; TRBD1 aligns across 7 bases. This CDR3 spans 14 amino acids. V trimming: 11 bases; J trimming: 0 bases; junction bases outside the gene matches: 6.